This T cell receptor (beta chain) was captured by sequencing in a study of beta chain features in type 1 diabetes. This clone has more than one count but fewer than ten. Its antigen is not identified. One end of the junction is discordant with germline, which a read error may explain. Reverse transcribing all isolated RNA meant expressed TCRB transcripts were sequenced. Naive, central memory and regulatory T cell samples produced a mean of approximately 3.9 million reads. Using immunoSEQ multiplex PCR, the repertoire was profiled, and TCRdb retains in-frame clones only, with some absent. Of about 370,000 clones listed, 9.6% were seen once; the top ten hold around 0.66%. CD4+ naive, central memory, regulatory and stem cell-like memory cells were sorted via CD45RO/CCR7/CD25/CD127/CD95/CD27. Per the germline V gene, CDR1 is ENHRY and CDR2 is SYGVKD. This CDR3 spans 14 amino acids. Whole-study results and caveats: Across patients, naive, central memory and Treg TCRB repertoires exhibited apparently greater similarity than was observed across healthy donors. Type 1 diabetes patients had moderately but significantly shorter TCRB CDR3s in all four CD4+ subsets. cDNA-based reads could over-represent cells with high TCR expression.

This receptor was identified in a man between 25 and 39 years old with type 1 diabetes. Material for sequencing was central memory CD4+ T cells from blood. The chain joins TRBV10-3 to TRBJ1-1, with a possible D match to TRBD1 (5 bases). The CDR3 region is CASSYSTGGLVAFF. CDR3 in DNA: TGTGCCAGCAGTTACTCGACGGGGGGTTTAGTGGCTTTCTTT.